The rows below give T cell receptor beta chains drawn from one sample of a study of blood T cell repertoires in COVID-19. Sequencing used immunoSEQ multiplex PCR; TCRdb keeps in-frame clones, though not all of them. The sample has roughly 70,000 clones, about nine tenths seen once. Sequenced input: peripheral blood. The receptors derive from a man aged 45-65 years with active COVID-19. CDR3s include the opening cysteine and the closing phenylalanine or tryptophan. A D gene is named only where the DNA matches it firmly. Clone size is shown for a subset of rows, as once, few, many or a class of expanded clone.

CASSFRRGRAGELFF | TGTGCCAGCAGTTTTCGCAGGGGACGCGCCGGGGAGCTGTTTTTT | TRBJ2-2 | few | NA | 15 | TRBV27
CASSPGQGRETQYF | TGTGCCAGCAGCCCGGGACAGGGGAGAGAGACCCAGTACTTC | TRBJ2-5 | NA | TRBD1 | 14 | TRBV3-1/TRBV3-2
CASSLGVRAGGSGELFF | TGTGCCAGCAGCTTAGGAGTAAGAGCGGGAGGATCCGGGGAGCTGTTTTTT | TRBJ2-2 | NA | TRBD2 | 17 | TRBV7-9
CASSATGGTEAFF | TGTGCCAGCAGTGCGACAGGGGGCACTGAAGCTTTCTTT | TRBJ1-1 | NA | TRBD1 | 13 | TRBV27
CATSDLGAGGSKEETQYF | TGTGCCACCAGTGATTTGGGGGCAGGGGGCTCGAAGGAAGAGACCCAGTACTTC | TRBJ2-5 | NA | TRBD1 | 18 | TRBV24-1
CASSYGEQQPQHF | TGTGCCAGCAGTTACGGGGAGCAACAGCCCCAGCATTTT | TRBJ1-5 | NA | NA | 13 | TRBV6-5
CALAPRPATGAFF | TGTGCCCTTGCCCCCAGACCAGCCACGGGAGCTTTCTTT | TRBJ1-1 | NA | NA | 13 | TRBV11-2
CASSQDDFKETYEQYF | TGTGCCAGCAGCCAAGATGATTTTAAGGAGACCTACGAGCAGTACTTC | TRBJ2-7 | once | NA | 16 | TRBV4-2
CASIARARGLVRSGEQFF | TGTGCCAGCATCGCGCGGGCCCGGGGACTAGTGAGGAGCGGTGAGCAGTTCTTC | TRBJ2-1 | NA | TRBD2 | 18 | TRBV7-6
CATQQGARETQYF | TGTGCCACCCAGCAGGGGGCGCGGGAGACCCAGTACTTC | TRBJ2-5 | few | TRBD1 | 13 | TRBV24-1
CASSTGQGRNLQETQYF | TGTGCCAGTAGTACCGGGCAGGGGCGCAACTTACAAGAGACCCAGTACTTC | TRBJ2-5 | NA | NA | 17 | TRBV19
CATSDGTSGSLETQYF | TGTGCCACCAGTGATGGTACTAGCGGGAGTTTGGAGACCCAGTACTTC | TRBJ2-5 | NA | TRBD2 | 16 | TRBV24-1
CASSLELAGGVNTGELFF | TGCGCCAGCAGCTTGGAACTAGCGGGAGGAGTGAACACCGGGGAGCTGTTTTTT | TRBJ2-2 | NA | TRBD2 | 18 | TRBV5-1
CASSLGGGSSYNEQFF | TGTGCCAGCAGCTTGGGGGGCGGGAGCTCCTACAATGAGCAGTTCTTC | TRBJ2-1 | NA | TRBD2 | 16 | TRBV5-4
CASSNPRGREETQYF | TGTGCCAGCAGTAACCCTAGAGGCAGGGAAGAGACCCAGTACTTC | TRBJ2-5 | NA | NA | 15 | TRBV6-2/TRBV6-3
CASSHQSRGGLSSYEQYF | TGTGCCAGCAGCCACCAGTCCCGGGGGGGCTTGAGCTCCTACGAGCAGTACTTC | TRBJ2-7 | NA | TRBD2 | 18 | TRBV14
CASRQGAAYNEQFF | TGTGCCAGCAGACAGGGGGCGGCATACAATGAGCAGTTCTTC | TRBJ2-1 | NA | TRBD1 | 14 | TRBV11-3
CASSSPAGTRDEKLFF | TGTGCCAGCAGCTCTCCTGCCGGGACACGGGATGAAAAACTGTTTTTT | TRBJ1-4 | NA | NA | 16 | TRBV5-8
CATSRRVRSTDTQYF | TGTGCCACCAGTAGACGGGTGCGGTCCACAGATACGCAGTATTTT | TRBJ2-3 | once | NA | 15 | TRBV15
CASSLDLLNSPLHF | TGTGCCAGCAGCTTGGATTTACTAAATTCACCCCTCCACTTT | TRBJ1-6 | NA | NA | 14 | TRBV11-2
CASSVASGNIGNEQFF | TGTGCCAGCAGCGTAGCCAGCGGGAACATAGGGAATGAGCAGTTCTTC | TRBJ2-1 | few | TRBD2 | 16 | TRBV9
CSVFDSHRSYEQYF | TGCAGCGTCTTTGACAGTCACCGCTCCTACGAGCAGTACTTC | TRBJ2-7 | once | NA | 14 | TRBV29-1
CASSSPAAQGRGYTF | TGTGCCAGCAGTTCCCCGGCCGCACAGGGCCGCGGCTACACCTTC | TRBJ1-2 | medium-sized | NA | 15 | TRBV6-2/TRBV6-3
CASSLFSLGPGTSYEQYF | TGTGCCAGCAGTTTATTTTCCCTGGGACCTGGGACATCGTACGAGCAGTACTTC | TRBJ2-7 | NA | NA | 18 | TRBV27
CASGIIYEQYF | TGTGCCAGCGGCATAATCTACGAGCAGTACTTC | TRBJ2-7 | once | NA | 11 | TRBV2
CASSAETGNSGNTIYF | TGTGCCAGCAGCGCAGAGACAGGGAACTCTGGAAACACCATATATTTT | TRBJ1-3 | few | TRBD1 | 16 | TRBV9
CASSTRGEGNEQFF | TGTGCCAGCAGCACCCGGGGAGAAGGCAATGAGCAGTTCTTC | TRBJ2-1 | NA | NA | 14 | TRBV7-6
CASSSSGMGSYEQYF | TGTGCCAGCAGCAGTAGCGGGATGGGGTCCTACGAGCAGTACTTC | TRBJ2-7 | NA | TRBD2 | 15 | TRBV28